This T cell receptor beta chain was documented in a study of T cell repertoires in cytomegalovirus infection. Germline assignment: CDR1 SNHLY and CDR2 FYNNEI. Between the trimmed V and J ends, which lost 5 bases and 1 base, there was a span of 15 bases. The CDR3 length is 16 residues. TCRdb itself ran the reads through MiXCR, one entry per CDR3 protein. The profile covers fewer than 250,000 distinct CDR3 sequences, with roughly 12% appearing a single time and about 1.5% taken by the ten largest. In this sample, this clonotype turned up many times. The sample comprised PBMCs. The J gene is TRBJ2-4, the V gene TRBV2; no definite D call. This clonotype was sampled from a human donor in good health (CMV status not recorded). Some clones in this sample may be carry-over from other donors' samples. The CDR3: CASSTDPKMAKNIQYF. The CDR3 DNA reads as TGTGCCAGCAGTACCGACCCGAAAATGGCCAAAAACATTCAGTACTTC.